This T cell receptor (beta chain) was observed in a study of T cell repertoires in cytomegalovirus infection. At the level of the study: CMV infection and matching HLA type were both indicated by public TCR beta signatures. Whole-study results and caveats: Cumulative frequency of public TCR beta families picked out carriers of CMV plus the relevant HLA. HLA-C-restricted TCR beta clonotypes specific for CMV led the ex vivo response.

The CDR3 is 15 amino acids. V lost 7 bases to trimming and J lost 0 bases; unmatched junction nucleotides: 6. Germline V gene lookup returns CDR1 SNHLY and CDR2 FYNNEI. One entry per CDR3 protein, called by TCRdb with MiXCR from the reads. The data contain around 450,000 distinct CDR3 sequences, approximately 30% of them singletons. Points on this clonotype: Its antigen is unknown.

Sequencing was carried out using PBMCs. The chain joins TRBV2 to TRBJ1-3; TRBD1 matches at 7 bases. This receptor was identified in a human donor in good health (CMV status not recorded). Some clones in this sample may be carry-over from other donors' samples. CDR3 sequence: CASIVTGISGNTIYF. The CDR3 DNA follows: TGTGCCAGCATTGTGACAGGGATCTCTGGAAACACCATATATTTT. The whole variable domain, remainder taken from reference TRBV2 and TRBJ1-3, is EPEVTQTPSHQVTQMGQEVILRCVPISNHLYFYWYRQILGQKVEFLVSFYNNEISEKSEIFDDQFSVERPDGSNFTLKIRSTKLEDSAMYFCASIVTGISGNTIYFGEGSWLTVV.